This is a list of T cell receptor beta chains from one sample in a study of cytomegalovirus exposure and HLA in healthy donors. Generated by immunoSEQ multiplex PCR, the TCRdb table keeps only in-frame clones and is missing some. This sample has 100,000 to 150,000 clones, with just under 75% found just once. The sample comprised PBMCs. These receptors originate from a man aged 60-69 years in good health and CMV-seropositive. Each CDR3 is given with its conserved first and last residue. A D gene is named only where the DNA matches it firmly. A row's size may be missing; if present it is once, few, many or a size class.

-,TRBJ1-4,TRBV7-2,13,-,TGTGCCAGCAGCATCCCAGGTGGGGAAAAACTGTTTTTT,CASSIPGGEKLFF
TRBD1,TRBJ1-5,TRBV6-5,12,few,TGTGCCACCGGGACAGTCAATCAGCCCCAGCATTTT,CATGTVNQPQHF
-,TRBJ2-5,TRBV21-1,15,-,TGTGCCAGCAGCACACGGGGGGACAACCAAGAGACCCAGTACTTC,CASSTRGDNQETQYF
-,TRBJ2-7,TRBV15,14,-,TGTGCCACCAGCAGGGGGCGGTTCCTCTACGAGCAGTACTTC,CATSRGRFLYEQYF
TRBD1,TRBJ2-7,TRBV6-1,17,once,TGTGCCAGCAGTGAAATAGGTATAAGGACAGGGGATGACGAGCAGTACTTC,CASSEIGIRTGDDEQYF
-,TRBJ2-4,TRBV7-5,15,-,TGTGTCAGAAGCCTAACGACAGGGCGCAAAAACATTCAGTACTTC,CVRSLTTGRKNIQYF
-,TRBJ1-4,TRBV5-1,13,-,TGCGCCAGCAGCCAATCCGTCTCGGGAAAACTGTTTTTT,CASSQSVSGKLFF
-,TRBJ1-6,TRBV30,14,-,TGTGCCTGGAGTGTGGAGGGGTATAATTCACCCCTCCACTTT,CAWSVEGYNSPLHF
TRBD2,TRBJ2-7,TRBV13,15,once,TGTGCCAGCAGCTTAGGAGCGGGGGGCCCTTACGAGCAGTACTTC,CASSLGAGGPYEQYF
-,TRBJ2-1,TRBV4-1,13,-,TGCGCCAGCAGCCCAGTGGCGGGTGCGGCTGAGTTCTTC,CASSPVAGAAEFF
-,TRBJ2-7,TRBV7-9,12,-,TGTTCCAGCAGCTTAGCTGGGGGGGAGCAGTACTTC,CSSSLAGGEQYF
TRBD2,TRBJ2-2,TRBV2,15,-,TGTGCCAGCAGGAGACTAGCGGGGGACACCGGGGAGCTGTTTTTT,CASRRLAGDTGELFF
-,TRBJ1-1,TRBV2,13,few,TGTGCCAGCCTGGAGAACGGAAACACTGAAGCTTTCTTT,CASLENGNTEAFF
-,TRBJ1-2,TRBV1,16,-,TGCACCAGCAGCCAAGAGGGCAGGGGCCGTAACTATGGCTACACTTTC,CTSSQEGRGRNYGYTF
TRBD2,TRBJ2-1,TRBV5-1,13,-,TGCGCCAGCAGCTACGGGGGGAACAATGAGCAGTTCTTC,CASSYGGNNEQFF
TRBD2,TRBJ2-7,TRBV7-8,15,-,TGTGCCAGCAGCTCAAAGCGGGGGGGCCCCTACGAGCAGTACTTC,CASSSKRGGPYEQYF